The 27 T cell receptor beta chains listed next were all sequenced from one sample in a study of blood T cells in healthy people across ages. The use of a sample-barcoded 5' primer and a J-beta primer mix characterized a second PCR of 7 to 11 cycles. A single record per CDR3 protein comes from TCRdb applying MiXCR to the 5' RACE reads. The top ten hold 3.7% of the sample, which has around 820,000 distinct CDR3 sequences, 20% to 30% seen once. Separately, the same data were catalogued under a study of T cells of mothers and their children.

Sequenced input: blood. The source is a boy aged 5-17 years in good health.

This clonotype was found a few times. The chain recombines TRBV29-1 with TRBJ2-2, with 10 bases identical to TRBD1. This CDR3 contains 16 residues. V shed 7 bases, J shed 1 base, and the junction held 9 bases outside the gene matches. Germline V gives CDR1 SQVTM, CDR2 ANQGSEA. As DNA, the CDR3 is TGCAGCGCCGCGACAGGGGGCGGAGGGAACACCGGGGAGCTGTTTTTT. Amino acid sequence: CSAATGGGGNTGELFF.

Notes on this clonotype: The germline gene is not matched at one end of the junction; a read error may be the cause. This chain uses TRBV4-3 with TRBJ2-4, with 7 bases lining up with TRBD2. Looked up from germline, CDR1 is LGHNA and CDR2 is YSLEER. CDR3 size: 17 residues. Here the CDR3 reads CVSSQGRGDVAKNIQYF. The CDR3 DNA reads TGCGTCAGCAGCCAGGGCCGGGGGGACGTAGCCAAAAACATTCAGTACTTC.

This clonotype turned up a few times. At one end, the junction sequence differs from germline, possibly due to a read error. The rearrangement joins TRBV4-2 to TRBJ2-7; 9 bases align to TRBD1. The germline CDR1 and CDR2 sequences are LGHNA and YNFKEQ. The CDR3 is 16 amino acids. The CDR3 DNA follows: TGTGCCAGCAGCCAAGAAGAGGGACAGGGATCCTACGGGCAGTACTTC. Amino acid sequence: CASSQEEGQGSYGQYF.

This chain uses TRBV7-2 with TRBJ2-5, with 8 bases that match TRBD1. The CDR3 covers 14 residues. Germline trimming cut 5 bases from V and 1 base from J; bases unmatched to any gene: 3. In germline, CDR1 is SGHTA, CDR2 FQGNSA. CDR3 residues: CASSADRGQETQYF. The CDR3 DNA reads TGTGCCAGCAGCGCTGACAGGGGCCAAGAGACCCAGTACTTC.

The chain couples TRBV28 to TRBJ2-3, with no clear D. CDR1 and CDR2 from the germline V gene are MDHEN and SYDVKM. Trimming took 5 bases from V and 9 from J, leaving 15 bases between them. The CDR3 has 13 amino acids. The CDR3 here is CASSPIDGLTQYF. CDR3 DNA: TGTGCCAGCAGTCCGATAGATGGGCTCACGCAGTATTTT.

The chain carries TRBV29-1 and TRBJ1-2, with D unresolved. This CDR3 region has 12 residues. V was pared by 3 bases and J by 4 bases, with 9 bases between. Germline CDR1 reads SQVTM; CDR2 reads ANQGSEA. For the CDR3, the DNA is TGCAGCGTTGATAGCCTATTCTATGGCTACACCTTC. It is translated as CSVDSLFYGYTF.

The sample holds one count of this clonotype. This chain joins TRBV3-1 and TRBJ2-3; 9 nucleotides line up with TRBD2. CDR3 size: 16 residues. The germline gives CDR1 LGHDT, CDR2 YNNKEL (reference sequence). V lost 0 bases to trimming and J lost 5 bases; unmatched junction nucleotides: 6. The CDR3 sequence is CASSQERRLAEDTQYF. Written as DNA, the CDR3 is TGTGCCAGCAGCCAAGAGAGGCGACTAGCGGAAGATACGCAGTATTTT.

This clonotype was detected once. Possible read error: a much larger clone is one base away. The chain combines TRBV4-1 with TRBJ2-3; unclear D gene. The J call may not be correct, given that the DNA end is closer to TRBJ2-2. This CDR3 has 13 amino acids. Per germline, CDR1 MGHRA and CDR2 YSYEKL. The CDR3 loop reads CASSQDYTGELFF. The CDR3 coding sequence is TGCGCCAGCAGCCAAGACTACACCGGGGAGCTGTTTTTT.

The chain is built from TRBV5-1 and TRBJ2-5, with 7 bases matching TRBD1. The CDR3 runs to 17 residues. J lost 1 base, V lost 0 bases, and 9 bases had no gene match. CDR1 and CDR2 from the germline V gene are SGHRS and YFSETQ. CDR3 protein: CASSLGMTGLAQETQYF. CDR3 nucleotides: TGCGCCAGCAGCTTGGGGATGACAGGGCTCGCCCAAGAGACCCAGTACTTC.

The chain carries TRBV4-3 and TRBJ1-1; 8 nucleotides line up with TRBD1. The length of the CDR3 is 16 residues. From germline, CDR1 is LGHNA and CDR2 YSLEER. The trim removed 0 bases at V and 5 bases at J, leaving 8 bases unmatched. For the CDR3, the DNA is TGCGCCAGCAGCCAAGATCTGCGGACAGGGTGGACTGAAGCTTTCTTT. The encoded protein is CASSQDLRTGWTEAFF.

The J gene is TRBJ2-1, the V gene TRBV29-1, with a weak D call TRBD2 (5 bases). The germline V and J ends were trimmed by 0 bases and 1 base, with 16 bases remaining between them. The CDR3 spans 17 residues. Germline-derived CDR1 and CDR2 are SQVTM and ANQGSEA. In DNA, the CDR3 is TGCAGCGTTGAAGATTGGGAGAGGGATAGATCCTACAATGAGCAGTTCTTC. Translation: CSVEDWERDRSYNEQFF.

V usage is TRBV27 and J usage is TRBJ2-1, with D unclear. V shed 1 base and J shed 9 bases, with 10 bases lying between them. The CDR3 runs 13 residues. CDR1 and CDR2 from the germline V gene are MNHEY and SMNVEV (reference sequence). CDR3 DNA: TGTGCCAGCAGTTTATTACAGAATAGTGAGCAGTTCTTC. This codes for CASSLLQNSEQFF.

This chain joins TRBV4-1 and TRBJ2-3, with TRBD2 matching 7 bases. V lost 2 bases, J lost 2 bases, and 7 bases stayed unmatched. The CDR3 has 16 amino acids. Germline values: CDR1 MGHRA, CDR2 YSYEKL. The CDR3 is CASSQSREDLTDTQYF. In DNA form, the CDR3 reads TGCGCCAGCAGCCAATCCCGGGAGGACCTCACAGATACGCAGTATTTT.

This clonotype was counted ten times or more. The gene calls are TRBV28 and TRBJ2-5, with 7 bases that match TRBD1. Germline V gives CDR1 MDHEN, CDR2 SYDVKM. The CDR3 totals 13 residues. Unmatched junction bases numbered 4, after V lost 6 bases and J lost 3 bases. The CDR3 is CASSPDREETQYF. Written as DNA, the CDR3 is TGTGCCAGCAGCCCCGACAGGGAAGAGACCCAGTACTTC.

The gene calls are TRBV10-3 and TRBJ1-3; D is ambiguous. Trimming stripped 11 bases from V and 4 bases from J, with 21 bases between. Germline CDR1 ENHRY, CDR2 SYGVKD. CDR3 length equals 15 residues. This CDR3 reads CAVRADFYIGNTIYF. In DNA form, the CDR3 reads TGTGCCGTACGGGCAGACTTCTATATAGGAAACACCATATATTTT.

This chain uses TRBV4-1 with TRBJ2-1; 7 bases line up with TRBD2. With V trimmed by 1 base and J by 1 base, 10 bases remained unmatched. CDR1 and CDR2 (germline): MGHRA, YSYEKL. This CDR3 region has 18 residues. Here the CDR3 reads CASSQVSGSGGSYNEQFF. The CDR3 nucleotides read TGCGCCAGCAGCCAAGTGTCCGGGTCGGGGGGTTCCTACAATGAGCAGTTCTTC.

This clonotype was seen once. This chain links TRBV20-1 with TRBJ2-2; the match to TRBD2 covers 9 bases. This CDR3 has 15 residues. Germline CDR1 reads DFQATT; CDR2 reads SNEGSKA (reference sequence). The V segment lost 6 bases and the J segment 7 bases; nucleotides outside the gene matches: 12. The CDR3 nucleotides are TGCAGTGCGACGGCTAGCGGGGTCAATGTCGGGGAGCTGTTTTTT. It specifies CSATASGVNVGELFF.

The J gene is TRBJ2-1, the V gene TRBV29-1; 8 bases align to TRBD1. This CDR3 region has 13 residues. V shed 1 base and J 6 bases; nucleotides not matched to a gene: 2. Germline assignment: CDR1 SQVTM and CDR2 ANQGSEA. The CDR3 region is CSVEGTGGNEQFF. The CDR3 DNA reads TGCAGCGTTGAAGGCACAGGGGGCAATGAGCAGTTCTTC.

This chain connects TRBV20-1 to TRBJ1-6, with TRBD1 as a possible D gene (6 bases). V lost 0 bases to trimming and J lost 3 bases, with 21 bases between them. This CDR3 has 19 residues. Looked up from germline, CDR1 is DFQATT and CDR2 is SNEGSKA (reference sequence). CDR3 loop: CSARDQAFPGTSYNSPLHF. CDR3 sequence (DNA): TGCAGTGCTAGAGATCAAGCGTTTCCGGGGACAAGCTATAATTCACCCCTCCACTTT.

The chain joins TRBV24-1 to TRBJ2-2, with D uncertain. Looked up from germline, CDR1 is KGHDR and CDR2 is SFDVKD. Trimming removed 10 bases from V and 1 base from J, with 9 bases in between. There are 13 residues in the CDR3. DNA for the CDR3: TGTGCCACTCATTCGGGGAACACCGGGGAGCTGTTTTTT. Translating it yields CATHSGNTGELFF.

This clonotype was seen only a few times. The CDR3 DNA follows: TGTGCCAGCAGCTTAGACAGGGGCAAAAATCAGCCCCAGCATTTT. Encoded protein: CASSLDRGKNQPQHF. This chain connects TRBV7-9 to TRBJ1-5, with 7 bases that match TRBD1. Trimming took 1 base from V and 4 from J; bases not matched to a gene: 4. This CDR3 has 15 residues. Germline lookup yields CDR1 SEHNR and CDR2 FQNEAQ (reference sequence). Full variable domain (missing parts from reference TRBV7-9 and TRBJ1-5): DTGVSQNPRHKITKRGQNVTFRCDPISEHNRLYWYRQTLGQGPEFLTYFQNEAQLEKSRLLSDRFSAERPKGSFSTLEIQRTEQGDSAMYLCASSLDRGKNQPQHFGDGTRLSIL.

This clonotype has a handful of counts. The chain combines TRBV18 with TRBJ2-7; 12 nucleotides align to TRBD1. V lost 4 bases and J lost 6; bases outside the gene matches: 10. The CDR3 sequence is 16 residues long. The germline V gene encodes CDR1 KGHSH and CDR2 LQKENI. The CDR3 DNA is TGTGCCAGCTCACGGGGACAGGGGGCCTCCGGGGGCGAGCAGTACTTC. Encoded protein: CASSRGQGASGGEQYF.

The chain couples TRBV14 to TRBJ2-3; D not certain. This CDR3 comprises 14 residues. The germline gives CDR1 SGHDN, CDR2 FVKESK. Trimming left V 4 bases short and J 1 base short, with 9 bases between. CDR3 loop: CASSRTVRTDTQYF. The CDR3 DNA is TGTGCCAGCAGCCGGACGGTCCGCACAGATACGCAGTATTTT.

V usage is TRBV6-5 and J usage is TRBJ1-2, with 8 positions matching TRBD1. CDR1 and CDR2 (germline): MNHEY, SVGAGI. CDR3 length: 16 amino acids. The ends lost 0 bases at V and 4 bases at J; junction bases unmatched: 7. The CDR3 sequence is CASSYSPGQETYGYTF. The CDR3 nucleotides are TGTGCCAGCAGTTACTCCCCGGGACAGGAAACCTATGGCTACACCTTC.

The J gene is TRBJ2-2, the V gene TRBV27; D is unresolved. Per the germline V gene, CDR1 is MNHEY and CDR2 is SMNVEV (reference sequence). There are 17 residues in the CDR3. V was cut by 5 bases and J by 7 bases, with 23 bases left in between. The DNA of the CDR3 is TGTGCCAGCAGTGTCGCTACCGGGCCGTCTGTAAACGGGGAGCTGTTTTTT. This sequence encodes CASSVATGPSVNGELFF.

This rearrangement joins TRBV7-2 to TRBJ1-1; tentatively, D is TRBD1 (6 bases). The V gene lost 5 bases and the J gene lost 7 bases, with 14 bases spanning the gap. CDR1 and CDR2 from the germline V gene are SGHTA and FQGNSA. The CDR3 runs to 13 residues. Written as DNA, the CDR3 is TGTGCCAGCAGCCCGCAGGGGCTCGGTGAAGCTTTCTTT. As protein: CASSPQGLGEAFF.

There are a few counts of this clonotype. V usage is TRBV28 and J usage is TRBJ1-4; no definite D call. The CDR3 covers 14 residues. V was pared by 8 bases and J by 8 bases, with 18 bases between. The germline CDR1 and CDR2 sequences are MDHEN and SYDVKM. The CDR3 nucleotides are TGTGCCAGCGGGGTCCTGATGGCGGGGGAAAAACTGTTTTTT. Encoded protein: CASGVLMAGEKLFF.